This T cell receptor beta chain was captured in a study of T-cell reconstitution after alpha-beta-depleted transplantation in children. Trimming stripped 5 bases from V and 6 bases from J, with 16 bases between. The CDR3 is made up of 15 amino acids. Germline CDR1 SEHNR, CDR2 FQNEAQ (reference sequence). It was with unique molecular identifiers that the TCRbeta library was prepared. MiXCR was run by TCRdb on the PCR reads, yielding one entry per CDR3 protein. The profile covers roughly 590,000 distinct CDR3 sequences, with over 15% appearing a single time and over 0.95% taken by the ten largest. This clonotype was seen a handful of times.

This clonotype originated in a human donor who donated a stem cell graft to a child with acute myeloid leukemia. V is TRBV7-9 and J is TRBJ2-2, with D possibly being TRBD1 (6 bases). The material was PBMCs from the stem cell graft donor, obtained from the stem cell graft. CDR3 sequence (DNA): TGTGCCAGCAGCGACTCAGGGGATCGTGCCGGGGAGCTGTTTTTT. It codes for CASSDSGDRAGELFF.